This T cell receptor (beta chain) was captured by sequencing in a study of CD8 T cells in ankylosing spondylitis. Study conclusions and caveats: Reportedly, matched ankylosing spondylitis synovial fluid was significantly enriched for disease-linked clones.

This clonotype was counted ten times or more. The antigen is undetermined. TCRdb fed the 5' RACE reads into MiXCR, producing one record per CDR3 protein. In the table there are 45,000 to 60,000 distinct CDR3 sequences, about 7.8% of which are singletons. CDR3 length equals 14 residues. V was pared by 2 bases and J by 3 bases, with 11 bases between. Germline values: CDR1 DFQATT, CDR2 SNEGSKA (reference sequence). V gene TRBV20-1 combines with J gene TRBJ1-5; unclear D gene. This TCR came from a female donor with ankylosing spondylitis or in good health (not recorded which). Sample: blood, either unsorted or a sorted T cell fraction (not recorded which). CDR3 coding DNA: TGCAGTGCTAGACAGGCGGTACTCAATCAGCCCCAGCATTTT. Its translation: CSARQAVLNQPQHF.